Following are 18 T cell receptor beta chains from one sample sequenced in a study of radiation and T cells in renal cell carcinoma. Indicated time point: blood 2 weeks post-SBRT. Described treatment: 15 Gy SBRT to primary tumor, nephrectomy 4 weeks later. Libraries were prepared by immunoSEQ multiplex PCR; TCRdb keeps only in-frame clonotypes and omits some of them. The sample holds tens of thousands of clones; roughly 72% are singletons and the top ten take about 6.8%. This material consisted of blood, taken from a patient whose treatment included radiotherapy and nephrectomy. The origin of the receptors is a man in his 60s with renal cell carcinoma.

The chain is built from TRBV30 and TRBJ2-5; D unclear. Trimming stripped 2 bases from V and 5 bases from J, with 12 bases between. The CDR3 is 13 residues long. CDR1 is GTSNPN, CDR2 SVGIG, per germline (reference sequence). This CDR3 is CAWSPSPAETQYF. The CDR3 region has the DNA TGTGCCTGGAGTCCATCCCCAGCGGAGACCCAGTACTTC.

The gene calls are TRBV7-2 and TRBJ2-2; a weak D match, TRBD2 (5 bases). CDR1 is SGHTA, CDR2 FQGNSA, per germline. V dropped 2 bases and J dropped 2 bases, with 6 bases sitting between them. The CDR3 length is 14 residues. The DNA for the CDR3 is TGTGCCAGCAGCTTAAGCGGCAACACCGGGGAGCTGTTTTTT. Amino acid sequence: CASSLSGNTGELFF.

This rearrangement joins TRBV19 to TRBJ1-1; 8 bases are shared with TRBD1. The CDR3 is 12 residues long. The V segment lost 5 bases and the J segment 10 bases; nucleotides outside the gene matches: 6. The germline CDR1 and CDR2 sequences are LNHDA and SQIVND (reference sequence). CDR3 residues: CASSPDRGRAFF. The CDR3 DNA sequence: TGTGCCAGTAGTCCAGACAGGGGCCGAGCTTTCTTT.

This clone was detected only once. The genes are TRBV19 and TRBJ2-1; 13 positions match TRBD2. The CDR3 length is 17 residues. Germline V gene lookup returns CDR1 LNHDA and CDR2 SQIVND (reference sequence). The J segment lost 0 bases and the V segment lost 6 bases, leaving 5 bases of the junction unmatched. The DNA of the CDR3 is TGTGCCAGTAGGGGACTAGCGGGGTTAAGCTCCTACAATGAGCAGTTCTTC. Translated: CASRGLAGLSSYNEQFF.

The chain employs TRBV10-2 and TRBJ2-3; a possible D gene is TRBD2 (6 bases). V shed 6 bases and J shed 4 bases, with 17 bases lying between them. From germline, CDR1 is WSHSY and CDR2 SAAADI. There are 15 residues in the CDR3. The CDR3 DNA sequence: TGCGCCAGCAGATGGTTAGCGGAGGGACCAGATACGCAGTATTTT. As protein: CASRWLAEGPDTQYF.

This chain links TRBV28 with TRBJ2-5; 8 bases fit TRBD2. This CDR3 spans 12 amino acids. CDR1 is MDHEN and CDR2 is SYDVKM in the germline V gene. The V and J ends lost 8 bases and 4 bases, in that order; junction bases with no gene match: 3. The CDR3 coding sequence is TGTGCCAGCGTAGCGGGAACAGAGACCCAGTACTTC. It specifies CASVAGTETQYF.

At least ten counts were recorded for this clone. The chain uses TRBV7-9 and TRBJ2-7; maybe TRBD1 (5 bases). The V end lost 1 base, the J end lost 3 bases, and 13 bases lay between the germline ends. This CDR3 is built from 15 residues. CDR1 SEHNR and CDR2 FQNEAQ come from the germline V gene (reference sequence). The CDR3 protein is CASSLGGAEFYEQYF. The CDR3 DNA reads TGTGCCAGCAGCTTAGGGGGCGCAGAGTTCTACGAGCAGTACTTC. The full variable domain, its missing parts supplied by reference TRBV7-9 and TRBJ2-7, is DTGVSQNPRHKITKRGQNVTFRCDPISEHNRLYWYRQTLGQGPEFLTYFQNEAQLEKSRLLSDRFSAERPKGSFSTLEIQRTEQGDSAMYLCASSLGGAEFYEQYFGPGTRLTVT.

This chain uses TRBV14 with TRBJ1-2, with 8 nucleotides matching TRBD1. The CDR3 runs 17 residues. Germline assignment: CDR1 SGHDN and CDR2 FVKESK. The trim removed 0 bases at V and 8 bases at J, leaving 14 bases unmatched. The CDR3 loop is CASSQDLGTGRYGGYTF. The CDR3 DNA is TGTGCCAGCAGCCAAGATTTGGGGACAGGCCGCTATGGAGGCTACACCTTC.

The chain is built from TRBV21-1 and TRBJ1-6; the D call in the table, TRBD1, was not verified against the DNA. TRBV21-1 is a recognized pseudogene. This CDR3 comprises 18 residues. CDR3 in amino acids: CASTLEGVFLTDNSPLHF. The CDR3, as DNA: TGTGCCAGCACCCTTGAGGGGGTCTTCTTAACCGATAATTCACCCCTCCACTTT.

V usage is TRBV9 and J usage is TRBJ1-2; tentatively, D is TRBD1 (5 bases). Germline V CDR1 and CDR2: SGDLS, YYNGEE. Deletions cut 3 bases from V and 5 bases from J, with 17 bases between. CDR3 length: 15 residues. The CDR3 protein is CASSEGPDRSYGYTF. The CDR3 region has the DNA TGTGCCAGCAGCGAGGGCCCTGACAGATCTTATGGCTACACCTTC.

J is TRBJ1-2 and V is TRBV7-6; D remains unclear. CDR3 length: 13 amino acids. V lost 2 bases, J lost 2 bases, and 6 bases lay in between. Germline loops: CDR1 SGHVS, CDR2 FNYEAQ. The CDR3 protein is CASSLTANYGYTF. DNA of the CDR3: TGTGCCAGCAGCTTAACGGCGAACTATGGCTACACCTTC.

The chain links TRBV6-6 to TRBJ1-1; TRBD1 is a possible D gene (6 bases). The germline V and J ends were trimmed by 7 bases and 0 bases, with 18 bases remaining between them. The CDR3 consists of 16 residues. From germline, CDR1 is MNHNY and CDR2 SVGAGI (reference sequence). CDR3 sequence reads: CASTPAGEVLNTEAFF. In DNA, the CDR3 is TGTGCCAGCACCCCAGCAGGGGAGGTCTTGAACACTGAAGCTTTCTTT.

The genes are TRBV29-1 and TRBJ1-4; D remains unclear. Per germline, CDR1 SQVTM and CDR2 ANQGSEA. V shed 4 bases and J shed 7 bases, with 13 bases lying between them. CDR3 length: 13 amino acids. The CDR3 DNA follows: TGCAGCGTTGGTGTGGCAGTCTCTGAAAAACTGTTTTTT. Translated, it gives CSVGVAVSEKLFF.

The gene calls are TRBV19 and TRBJ1-2; D is uncertain. The CDR3 loop spans 14 amino acids. Deletions cut 7 bases from V and 2 bases from J, with 14 bases between. CDR1 and CDR2 (germline): LNHDA, SQIVND (reference sequence). The chain's CDR3 is CASKDRGANYGYTF. Here the CDR3 DNA reads TGTGCCAGTAAGGACCGGGGAGCCAACTATGGCTACACCTTC.

The rearrangement uses TRBV7-9 and TRBJ2-7, with unresolved D. The CDR3 length is 13 residues. V lost 4 bases, J lost 2 bases, and 9 bases lay in between. The germline V gene encodes CDR1 SEHNR and CDR2 FQNEAQ (reference sequence). This chain's CDR3 is CASSSIQTYEQYV. The CDR3, as DNA: TGTGCCAGCAGCTCCATACAAACCTACGAGCAGTACGTC.

The CDR3 protein is CASSVGSGIAYEQYF. CDR3 nucleotide sequence: TGTGCCAGCAGCGTAGGCTCGGGGATAGCCTACGAGCAGTACTTC. V gene TRBV9 combines with J gene TRBJ2-7; possibly TRBD2 for D (5 bases). CDR1 and CDR2 (germline): SGDLS, YYNGEE. V lost 0 bases and J 2 bases, leaving 12 bases between the germline ends. This CDR3 contains 15 residues.

In DNA form, the CDR3 reads TGTGCCAGCAGCCACGGAGTAGGGGGACTAGTACTAGATACGCAGTATTTT. Its translation: CASSHGVGGLVLDTQYF. The chain joins TRBV7-2 to TRBJ2-3, with 8 bases fitting TRBD2. Trimming at V came to 5 bases and at J to 5 bases, leaving 15 bases not matched to a gene. This CDR3 has 17 residues. CDR1 is SGHTA and CDR2 is FQGNSA in the germline V gene. The full variable domain, in which reference TRBV7-2 and TRBJ2-3 provide the parts outside the CDR3, is GAGVSQSPSNKVTEKGKDVELRCDPISGHTALYWYRQSLGQGLEFLIYFQGNSAPDKSGLPSDRFSAERTGGSVSTLTIQRTQQEDSAVYLCASSHGVGGLVLDTQYFGPGTRLTVL.

There are a few counts of this clone. This chain uses TRBV7-8 with TRBJ2-5; D may correspond to TRBD1 or TRBD2 (5 bases each). V was shortened by 1 base and J by 5 bases, with 11 bases between the two germline ends. The CDR3 is 14 amino acids. Germline lookup yields CDR1 SGHVS and CDR2 FQNEAQ. CDR3 in amino acids: CASSLVGGSETQYF. The CDR3 DNA follows: TGTGCCAGCAGCTTAGTTGGGGGTTCGGAGACCCAGTACTTC.